What follows are 17 T cell receptor beta chains derived from one specimen sequenced in a study of shared clonotypes between healthy human individuals. Here immunoSEQ multiplex PCR was the method, and the copy in TCRdb shows in-frame clones only, minus some. The table records roughly 1,000,000 clones, about 84% of them present only once. The specimen was memory CD4+ T cells from PBMCs. Indicated subset: CD45RA-negative fraction. Source of these receptors: a man between 18 and 29 years old in good health. Some clones in this sample may be carry-over from other donors' samples.

This sequence joins TRBV29-1 and TRBJ2-7; TRBD1 matches at 9 bases. V shed 4 bases, J shed 7 bases, and the junction held 11 bases outside the gene matches. Germline CDR1 reads SQVTM; CDR2 reads ANQGSEA. The CDR3 covers 14 residues. Written as DNA, the CDR3 is TGCAGCGTTGGGAGAAGACAGGGGGAATGGGAGCAGTACTTC. Residues: CSVGRRQGEWEQYF.

The chain joins TRBV5-1 to TRBJ2-5; weak D call: TRBD2 (5 bases). The CDR3 consists of 15 residues. V was clipped by 0 bases and J by 3 bases, with 12 bases between them. CDR1 SGHRS and CDR2 YFSETQ come from the germline V gene. CDR3 coding DNA: TGCGCCAGCAGCTTGGGACTAAGGGTCGAAGAGACCCAGTACTTC. Residues: CASSLGLRVEETQYF.

V usage is TRBV10-3 and J usage is TRBJ2-5, with 12 bases lining up with TRBD2. V dropped 2 bases and J dropped 5; count of bases not matched to a gene: 15. Germline values: CDR1 ENHRY, CDR2 SYGVKD. This CDR3 comprises 19 residues. CDR3 sequence reads: CAISERTTSGSPGRETQYF. The CDR3 bases are TGTGCCATCAGTGAGAGAACGACTAGCGGGAGCCCCGGTCGGGAGACCCAGTACTTC.

This clone was counted once. At the DNA level, this CDR3 is encoded by other sequences in the same sample as well. The gene calls are TRBV29-1 and TRBJ2-4; 8 bases are shared with TRBD1. The V and J ends lost 4 bases and 1 base, in that order; junction bases with no gene match: 0. Germline V lookup: CDR1 SQVTM, CDR2 ANQGSEA. The CDR3 is 13 amino acids. CDR3 coding DNA: TGCAGCGTTGGACAGGGGGCCAAAAACATTCAGTACTTC. Its protein product is CSVGQGAKNIQYF.

Comments on this clone: This specimen includes other DNA sequences encoding the same CDR3. This chain connects TRBV7-2 to TRBJ2-5; 8 bases are a match to TRBD2. Trimming removed 5 bases from V and 4 bases from J; junction bases left unmatched: 6. Germline V lookup: CDR1 SGHTA, CDR2 FQGNSA. The CDR3 has 14 residues. The CDR3 DNA reads as TGTGCCAGCAGCCCCGGGCTAGCGGGAGAGACCCAGTACTTC. Residues: CASSPGLAGETQYF.

The chain carries TRBV10-3 and TRBJ2-1; 7 bases are shared with TRBD1. The CDR3 length is 13 residues. CDR1 is ENHRY and CDR2 is SYGVKD in the germline V gene. The V gene end was trimmed by 4 bases and the J gene end by 8 bases; junction bases not matched to a gene: 5. DNA for the CDR3: TGTGCCATCAGTGGGAACAGGGGCGATGAGCAGTTCTTC. Translated: CAISGNRGDEQFF.

This clone was counted a single time. The gene calls are TRBV6-1 and TRBJ2-3; the D call may be TRBD1 or TRBD2 (6 bases each). This CDR3 has 14 amino acids. In germline, CDR1 is MNHNS, CDR2 SASEGT. Between the trimmed V and J ends, which lost 3 bases and 4 bases, there was a span of 11 bases. DNA for the CDR3: TGTGCCAGCAGTGACGGGGGCCGGGCAGATACGCAGTATTTT. Protein: CASSDGGRADTQYF.

In this sample, this clone turned up a few times. The chain is built from TRBV18 and TRBJ2-5, with D tentatively TRBD1 (6 bases). The V end lost 3 bases, the J end lost 5 bases, and 16 bases lay between the germline ends. The CDR3 spans 15 residues. Germline V gene sequence: CDR1 KGHSH, CDR2 LQKENI. The CDR3 DNA reads as TGTGCCAGCTCACCCGGGACACAACAAATGGAGACCCAGTACTTC. Translation: CASSPGTQQMETQYF.

This clone was seen repeatedly, ten times or more. The CDR3 DNA sequence: TGTGCCAGCAGTACTCCCCGCGGACGTCTGAACACTGAAGCTTTCTTT. It encodes CASSTPRGRLNTEAFF. The chain uses TRBV28 and TRBJ1-1; the D is unclear. The length of the CDR3 is 16 residues. Germline V gene sequence: CDR1 MDHEN, CDR2 SYDVKM. V lost 5 bases and J 0 bases, leaving 16 bases between the germline ends. Full variable domain (remainder filled in from reference TRBV28 and TRBJ1-1): DVKVTQSSRYLVKRTGEKVFLECVQDMDHENMFWYRQDPGLGLRLIYFSYDVKMKEKGDIPEGYSVSREKKERFSLILESASTNQTSMYLCASSTPRGRLNTEAFFGQGTRLTVV.

V is TRBV19 and J is TRBJ2-3, with TRBD1 matching 10 bases. Trimming cost V 5 bases and J 3 bases; bases outside gene matches: 14. The CDR3 contains 18 residues. The germline CDR1 and CDR2 sequences are LNHDA and SQIVND (reference sequence). In DNA, the CDR3 is TGTGCCAGTAGTTCCCCGACAGGGGGCGTCGAGAGGACAGATACGCAGTATTTT. Its protein is CASSSPTGGVERTDTQYF.

The J gene is TRBJ2-5, the V gene TRBV5-1; perhaps D is TRBD1 or TRBD2 (5 bases each). The ends were cut back, 7 bases at V and 5 bases at J, with 24 bases in the middle. The CDR3 is 16 residues long. CDR1 is SGHRS and CDR2 is YFSETQ in the germline V gene. Here the CDR3 DNA reads TGCGCCAGCGGGGCCGGGACGCATTTTAAGGGGGAGACCCAGTACTTC. This sequence encodes CASGAGTHFKGETQYF.

CDR3 protein: CAISDTRGLGYTF. The CDR3, as DNA: TGTGCCATCAGCGACACACGGGGGCTGGGCTACACCTTC. The chain joins TRBV10-3 to TRBJ1-2; D perhaps matches TRBD1 (6 bases). The germline gives CDR1 ENHRY, CDR2 SYGVKD. The CDR3 extends over 13 amino acids. V lost 6 bases and J 8 bases, leaving 16 bases between the germline ends.

The chain employs TRBV4-1 and TRBJ2-1, with 7 bases matching TRBD2. The length of the CDR3 is 16 residues. Unmatched junction bases numbered 8, after V lost 3 bases and J lost 3 bases. Per germline, CDR1 MGHRA and CDR2 YSYEKL. CDR3 DNA: TGCGCCAGCAGCCAGTGGCCAGCGGGACTCTACAATGAGCAGTTCTTC. It codes for CASSQWPAGLYNEQFF.

The chain combines TRBV25-1 with TRBJ2-2, with a weak D call TRBD1 (6 bases). The length of the CDR3 is 14 residues. Germline CDR1 reads MGHDK; CDR2 reads SYGVNS. V lost 4 bases to trimming and J lost 2 bases, with 8 bases between them. This chain's CDR3 is CASSVQGNTGELFF. CDR3 bases: TGTGCCAGCAGTGTACAGGGAAACACCGGGGAGCTGTTTTTT.

The chain links TRBV6-1 to TRBJ2-5; unclear D gene. Germline CDR1 MNHNS, CDR2 SASEGT. V was trimmed by 5 bases and J by 4 bases, leaving 14 bases between them. The CDR3 is 14 residues long. The CDR3 sequence is CASSHWAIGETQYF. The CDR3 nucleotides read TGTGCCAGCAGTCATTGGGCAATTGGAGAGACCCAGTACTTC.

The chain links TRBV6-1 to TRBJ2-7; TRBD1 or TRBD2 may be the D gene (5 bases each). Germline CDR1 reads MNHNS; CDR2 reads SASEGT. The CDR3 has 15 residues. The ends were cut back, 4 bases at V and 2 bases at J, with 15 bases in the middle. In DNA form, the CDR3 reads TGTGCCAGCAGTGGGGACGAGGGGTTCCCCTACGAGCAGTACTTC. Residues: CASSGDEGFPYEQYF.

The chain has TRBV30 and TRBJ1-2, with D possibly being TRBD1 (5 bases). CDR1 and CDR2 (germline): GTSNPN, SVGIG (reference sequence). The ends were cut back, 1 base at V and 8 bases at J, with 20 bases in the middle. CDR3 length: 15 residues. The CDR3 loop is CAWSGLVTGPRGYTF. The CDR3 coding sequence is TGTGCCTGGAGTGGTCTTGTTACAGGCCCGCGGGGCTACACCTTC.